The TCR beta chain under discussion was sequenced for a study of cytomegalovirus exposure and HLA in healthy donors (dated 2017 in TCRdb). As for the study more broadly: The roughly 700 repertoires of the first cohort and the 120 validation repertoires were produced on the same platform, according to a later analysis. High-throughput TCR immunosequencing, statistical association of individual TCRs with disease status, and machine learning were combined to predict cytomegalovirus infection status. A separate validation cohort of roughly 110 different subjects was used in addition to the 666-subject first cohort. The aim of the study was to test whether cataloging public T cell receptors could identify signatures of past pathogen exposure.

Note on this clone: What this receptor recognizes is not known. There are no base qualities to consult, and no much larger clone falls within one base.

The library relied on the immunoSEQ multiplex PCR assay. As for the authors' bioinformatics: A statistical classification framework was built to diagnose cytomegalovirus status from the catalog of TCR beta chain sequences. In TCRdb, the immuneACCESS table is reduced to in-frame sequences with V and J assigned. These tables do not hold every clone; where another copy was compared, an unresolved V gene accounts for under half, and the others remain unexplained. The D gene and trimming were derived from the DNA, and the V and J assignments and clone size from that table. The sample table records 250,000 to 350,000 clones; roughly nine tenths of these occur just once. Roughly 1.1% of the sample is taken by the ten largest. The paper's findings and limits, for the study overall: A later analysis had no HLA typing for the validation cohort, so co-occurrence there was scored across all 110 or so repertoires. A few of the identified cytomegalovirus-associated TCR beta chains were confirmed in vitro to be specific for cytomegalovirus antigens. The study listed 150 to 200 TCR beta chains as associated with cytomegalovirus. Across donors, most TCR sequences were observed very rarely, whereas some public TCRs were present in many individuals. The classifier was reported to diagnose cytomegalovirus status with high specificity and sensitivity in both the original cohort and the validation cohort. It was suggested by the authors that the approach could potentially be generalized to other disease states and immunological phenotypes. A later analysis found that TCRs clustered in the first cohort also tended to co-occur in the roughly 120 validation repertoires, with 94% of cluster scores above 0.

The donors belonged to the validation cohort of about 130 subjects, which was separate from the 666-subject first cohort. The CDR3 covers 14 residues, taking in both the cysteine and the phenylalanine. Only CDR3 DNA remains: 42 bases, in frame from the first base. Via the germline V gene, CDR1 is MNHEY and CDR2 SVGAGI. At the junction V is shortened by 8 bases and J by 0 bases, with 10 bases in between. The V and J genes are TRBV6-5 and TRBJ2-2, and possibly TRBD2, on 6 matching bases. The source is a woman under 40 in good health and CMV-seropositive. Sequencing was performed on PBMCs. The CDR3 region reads CASGGLSNTGELFF. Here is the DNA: TGTGCCAGCGGGGGACTTTCGAACACCGGGGAGCTGTTTTTT.